This T cell receptor beta chain derives from a study of regulatory T cells in long-lasting Graves disease. This sample's time point: newly diagnosed GD, antithyroid drugs for less than 3 months. Isolated PBMC RNA provided the starting material for the TCR library. For TCR beta, libraries came from iRepertoire HTBI primers and Arm-PCR of CDR3 regions. TCRdb re-derived calls from the multiplex PCR reads in MiXCR, one entry per CDR3 protein. The profile shows some 560,000 distinct CDR3 sequences, about 16% of them singletons. This clonotype has just a few counts. A further study also used this sample, focusing on T cells in Graves' hyperthyroidism and ophthalmopathy. From that report: Graves' hyperthyroidism was deemed stable given no ophthalmopathy progression within 18 months. Orbital computed tomography and thyroid ultrasound, together with serum TRAb and thyroxine and clinical symptoms, were used for diagnoses. Blood samples included most of the expanded thyroid clonotypes exceeding 0.001.

The clonotype comes from a woman aged 40-60 years with Graves disease. Sequenced here: peripheral blood mononuclear cells (PBMCs), sampled at new diagnosis, from a patient treated with antithyroid drugs.

The CDR3 spells CASSTSESYEQYF. The CDR3 DNA reads TGTGCCAGTAGCACCTCTGAATCCTACGAGCAGTACTTC. This chain uses TRBV19 with TRBJ2-7, with unresolved D. The germline CDR1 and CDR2 sequences are LNHDA and SQIVND (reference sequence). The ends were cut back, 6 bases at V and 1 base at J, with 10 bases in the middle. The CDR3 is made up of 13 amino acids.